A selection of T cell receptor beta chains follows, all from one sample in a study of T cells in Graves' hyperthyroidism and ophthalmopathy. Via MiXCR, TCRdb re-called the multiplex PCR reads, giving one row per CDR3 protein. This table has 300,000 to 350,000 distinct CDR3 sequences, about 20% appearing once. The sequencing input was blood. These TCRs come from a woman in her fifties or sixties with Graves' hyperthyroidism. The CDR3 runs from the conserved cysteine through the conserved F or W. Each record gives: D gene, J gene, clone size, V gene, CDR3 DNA, CDR3 protein. A D gene is named only where the DNA matches it firmly. Expanded clones get a size class; other rows say once, few or many, or leave the size out.

>NA|TRBJ1-1|few|TRBV9
TGTGCCAGCAGCGTAGCTCCACGGAACACTGAAGCTTTCTTT
CASSVAPRNTEAFF
>TRBD1|TRBJ1-1|NA|TRBV7-9
TGTGCCAGCAGCCCCAGGACAGGGGGAAACATGAACACTGAAGCTTTCTTT
CASSPRTGGNMNTEAFF
>TRBD2|TRBJ2-1|NA|TRBV7-3
TGTGCCAGCAGCTTAGGGGCAGCGGGAGGGCCGGGGGATGAGCAGTTCTTC
CASSLGAAGGPGDEQFF
>TRBD2|TRBJ2-7|many|TRBV5-1
TGCGCCAGCAGCACTAGCGGGCCATCCTACGAGCAGTACTTC
CASSTSGPSYEQYF
>NA|TRBJ2-3|NA|TRBV5-4
TGTGCCAGCAGCCGAATGGGACTCCCTGGCACAGATACGCAGTATTTT
CASSRMGLPGTDTQYF
>TRBD1|TRBJ1-5|NA|TRBV27
TGTGCCAGCAGTCCGAACCCCTTGGCAGGGGGCACGGCCCACAATCAGCCCCAGCATTTT
CASSPNPLAGGTAHNQPQHF
>NA|TRBJ2-7|many|TRBV2
TGTGCCAGCAGTGGGGATCACTCCTACGAGCAGTACTTC
CASSGDHSYEQYF
>NA|TRBJ2-1|many|TRBV12-3/TRBV12-4
TGTGCCAGCAGTTCCTGGACAGTCAGCGATGAGCAGTTCTTC
CASSSWTVSDEQFF
>TRBD2|TRBJ2-2|many|TRBV12-3/TRBV12-4
TGTGCCAGCAAGCGGGGGCGAGTCACCGGGGAGCTGTTTTTT
CASKRGRVTGELFF
>NA|TRBJ2-3|NA|TRBV7-6
TGTGCCAGCAGCTTGGGCAATGGGGCAGATACGCAGTATTTT
CASSLGNGADTQYF
>NA|TRBJ1-4|many|TRBV30
TGTGCCTGTGGACAGTATGAAAAACTGTTTTTT
CACGQYEKLFF
>TRBD1|TRBJ1-2|NA|TRBV6-5
TGTGCCAGCAGTTACTCGGGACAGGGATCTGGCTACACCTTC
CASSYSGQGSGYTF
>TRBD2|TRBJ2-1|many|TRBV5-1
TGCGCCAGCAGCTTGTACGGACTAGCGGAGGACAATGAGCAGTTCTTC
CASSLYGLAEDNEQFF
>NA|TRBJ1-5|few|TRBV4-1
TGCGCCAGCTGCCAAGACTGGGCAGGGTCTAGCAATCAGCCCCAGCATTTT
CASCQDWAGSSNQPQHF
>TRBD1|TRBJ1-5|few|TRBV4-1
TGCGCCAGCAGCCAAGGGACAGGGGGCCATCAGCCCCAGCATTTT
CASSQGTGGHQPQHF
>TRBD1|TRBJ1-2|few|TRBV27
TGTGCCAGCAGTGCCCCGGGACAGGGGATGGATGGCTACACCTTC
CASSAPGQGMDGYTF
>TRBD2|TRBJ2-7|NA|TRBV29-1
TGCAGCGTATCACTAGCGGGAGGGCCTTACGAGCAGTACTTC
CSVSLAGGPYEQYF
>NA|TRBJ1-3|few|TRBV28
TGTGCCAGCAGTTTAGACATTACGGGGCAAGGAAACACCATATATTTT
CASSLDITGQGNTIYF
>NA|TRBJ1-5|few|TRBV7-9
TGTGCCAGCAGCCCCCGGGGAGAGAATCAGCCCCAGCATTTT
CASSPRGENQPQHF
>TRBD2|TRBJ2-1|NA|TRBV20-1
TGCAGTGCTAGTCCTAGCGGGTACAATGAGCAGTTCTTC
CSASPSGYNEQFF
>NA|TRBJ2-7|NA|TRBV11-2
TGTGCCAGCGCGACCCTTTCCTACGAGCAGTACTTC
CASATLSYEQYF
>NA|TRBJ2-3|few|TRBV27
TGTGCCAGCAGTTCCCCCCTTAGCGAATCCACAGATACGCAGTATTTT
CASSSPLSESTDTQYF
>NA|TRBJ1-1|few|TRBV4-2
TGTGCCAGCAGCCAAAACGACGGGTCAGAAGCTTTCTTT
CASSQNDGSEAFF
>TRBD2|TRBJ2-3|NA|TRBV2
TGTGCCAGCAGTGAGGCTGCCCTGCTGGCGGGAGCAGATACGCAGTATTTT
CASSEAALLAGADTQYF
>TRBD1|TRBJ2-1|many|TRBV11-3
TGTGCCAGCAGCTTAGTCGCGGGACAGGCCTACAATGAGCAGTTCTTC
CASSLVAGQAYNEQFF
>NA|TRBJ2-1|NA|TRBV20-1
TGCAGTGCTAGTAGGGAGATCAATGAGCAGTTCTTC
CSASREINEQFF
>TRBD2|TRBJ2-2|NA|TRBV5-1
TGCGCCAGCAGCTTGGCCCCTAGCGGCCACACCGGGGAGCTGTTTTTT
CASSLAPSGHTGELFF